This TCR beta chain is drawn from a study of T cell repertoires in cytomegalovirus infection. This clonotype was observed a few times. Its antigen remains unidentified. The CDR3 contains 16 residues. V was cut by 3 bases and J by 5 bases, with 17 bases left in between. Germline V gene sequence: CDR1 MGHRA, CDR2 YSYEKL. One entry per CDR3 protein, called by TCRdb with MiXCR from the reads. This repertoire shows 350,000 to 400,000 distinct CDR3 sequences, about 34% found once; its top ten account for about 13%. The receptor was derived from a human donor in good health (CMV status not recorded). Some clones in this sample may be carry-over from other donors' samples. Sequencing used cultured PBMCs, obtained from culture after CMV antigen stimulation. The chain uses TRBV4-1 and TRBJ2-1, with D perhaps assigned TRBD1 or TRBD2 (5 bases each). CDR3 sequence reads: CASSHNPGRTDNEQFF. The CDR3, as DNA: TGCGCCAGCAGCCACAACCCGGGGCGAACCGACAATGAGCAGTTCTTC.